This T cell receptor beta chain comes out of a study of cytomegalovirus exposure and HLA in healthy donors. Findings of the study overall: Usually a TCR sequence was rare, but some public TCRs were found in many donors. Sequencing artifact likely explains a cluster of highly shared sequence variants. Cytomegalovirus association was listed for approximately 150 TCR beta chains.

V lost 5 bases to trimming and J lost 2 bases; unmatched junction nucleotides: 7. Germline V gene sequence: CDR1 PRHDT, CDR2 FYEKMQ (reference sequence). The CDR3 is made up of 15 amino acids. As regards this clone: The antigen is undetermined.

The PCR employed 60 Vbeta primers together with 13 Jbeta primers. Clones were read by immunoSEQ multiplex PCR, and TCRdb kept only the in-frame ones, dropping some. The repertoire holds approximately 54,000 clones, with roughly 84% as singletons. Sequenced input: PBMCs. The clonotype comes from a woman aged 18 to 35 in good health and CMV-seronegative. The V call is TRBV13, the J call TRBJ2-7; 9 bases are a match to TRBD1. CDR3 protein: CASSQHWDRAYEQYF. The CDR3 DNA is TGTGCCAGCAGCCAACATTGGGACAGGGCCTACGAGCAGTACTTC.